The 9 T cell receptor beta chains given below trace back to one sample, sequenced in a study of T cell responses to AZD1222 COVID-19 vaccine. Repertoires were generated with immunoSEQ multiplex PCR, while TCRdb's copy carries only in-frame clones and drops some. The sample contains under 150,000 clones, about 94% of which appear only once. Material: peripheral blood, obtained on day 0 of AZD1222 vaccination. The origin of the receptors is an adult in good health.

The rearrangement joins TRBV2 to TRBJ2-7; D is possibly TRBD1 (7 bases). Germline assignment: CDR1 SNHLY and CDR2 FYNNEI. V gave up 2 bases and J gave up 5 bases, with 13 bases separating them. The CDR3 has 14 amino acids. The CDR3 region has the DNA TGTGCCAGCAGTGAACTGCAGGGGGGACACGAGCAGTACTTC. Its protein is CASSELQGGHEQYF.

The sample holds one count of this clone. This chain joins TRBV19 and TRBJ2-3; TRBD2 matches at 16 bases. The germline CDR1 and CDR2 sequences are LNHDA and SQIVND (reference sequence). This CDR3 contains 16 residues. Trimming took 8 bases from V and 3 from J; bases not matched to a gene: 5. CDR3 nucleotides: TGTGCCAGTTCCCCGGGACTAGCGGGGGGGACAGATACGCAGTATTTT. Translation: CASSPGLAGGTDTQYF.

The chain joins TRBV27 to TRBJ2-3; D might be TRBD2 (5 bases). The CDR3 is 16 amino acids. Germline CDR1 MNHEY, CDR2 SMNVEV (reference sequence). The V and J ends lost 5 bases and 6 bases respectively, with 21 bases between them. The CDR3 DNA follows: TGTGCCAGCAGTATTAGCGCAGGAACACCGGTGGATACGCAGTATTTT. Translated, it gives CASSISAGTPVDTQYF.

The J gene is TRBJ2-1, the V gene TRBV24-1; 8 bases map to TRBD2. This CDR3 spans 15 amino acids. J gave up 8 bases and V 7 bases, and 12 bases lay outside the gene matches. Germline V lookup: CDR1 KGHDR, CDR2 SFDVKD. The CDR3 bases are TGTGCCACCAGCCATACTAGCGGAGTGCGGTATGAGCAGTTCTTC. Translating it yields CATSHTSGVRYEQFF.

The gene calls are TRBV30 and TRBJ2-2; no clear D. V lost 2 bases to trimming and J lost 1 base, with 5 bases between them. The CDR3 spans 13 residues. The germline CDR1 and CDR2 sequences are GTSNPN and SVGIG (reference sequence). In DNA form, the CDR3 reads TGTGCCTGGAGTAATTGGAACACCGGGGAGCTGTTTTTT. Translated, it gives CAWSNWNTGELFF.

This clone was seen only once. The CDR3 reads CASRTGVSTYEQYF. The CDR3 DNA reads TGTGCCAGCAGGACAGGGGTGTCAACCTACGAGCAGTACTTC. V is TRBV2 and J is TRBJ2-7; 8 bases line up with TRBD1. Trimming at V came to 6 bases and at J to 2 bases, leaving 6 bases not matched to a gene. In germline, CDR1 is SNHLY, CDR2 FYNNEI. This CDR3 has 14 amino acids.

The J gene is TRBJ2-3, the V gene TRBV20-1, with D perhaps being TRBD1 or TRBD2 (6 bases each). The CDR3 extends over 11 amino acids. Germline V gives CDR1 DFQATT, CDR2 SNEGSKA (reference sequence). The germline V and J ends were trimmed by 6 bases and 8 bases, with 12 bases remaining between them. The DNA of the CDR3 is TGCAGTGCCCCGAAGGGGGGTACGCAGTATTTT. This codes for CSAPKGGTQYF.

The chain is built from TRBV28 and TRBJ1-1; D possibly corresponds to TRBD1 (5 bases). The CDR3 consists of 14 residues. The germline V gene has CDR1 MDHEN and CDR2 SYDVKM. V was cut by 8 bases and J by 2 bases, with 15 bases left in between. The CDR3: CASRSAGVNTEAFF. Written as DNA, the CDR3 is TGTGCCAGCCGAAGTGCGGGGGTTAACACTGAAGCTTTCTTT.

This clone has only one observation. The J gene is TRBJ1-5, the V gene TRBV11-2; 7 bases fit TRBD1. The V gene end was trimmed by 1 base and the J gene end by 2 bases; junction bases not matched to a gene: 2. This CDR3 is built from 15 residues. Per germline, CDR1 SGHAT and CDR2 FQNNGV. DNA of the CDR3: TGTGCCAGCAGCTTAGGCACAGGGGGCAATCAGCCCCAGCATTTT. Its translation is CASSLGTGGNQPQHF.